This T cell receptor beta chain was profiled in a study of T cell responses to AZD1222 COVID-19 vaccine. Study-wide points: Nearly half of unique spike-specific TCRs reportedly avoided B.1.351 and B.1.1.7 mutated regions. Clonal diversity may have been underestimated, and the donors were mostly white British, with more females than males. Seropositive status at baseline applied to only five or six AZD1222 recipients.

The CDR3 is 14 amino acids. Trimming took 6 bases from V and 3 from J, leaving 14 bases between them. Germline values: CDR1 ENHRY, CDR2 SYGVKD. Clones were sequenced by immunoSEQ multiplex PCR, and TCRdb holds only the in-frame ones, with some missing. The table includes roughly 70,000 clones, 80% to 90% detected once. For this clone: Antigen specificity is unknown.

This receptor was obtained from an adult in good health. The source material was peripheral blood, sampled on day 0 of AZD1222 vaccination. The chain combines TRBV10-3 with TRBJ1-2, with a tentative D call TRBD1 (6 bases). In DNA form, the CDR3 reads TGTGCCATCAGCAGCGCAGGGGAGGACTATGGCTACACCTTC. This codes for CAISSAGEDYGYTF.